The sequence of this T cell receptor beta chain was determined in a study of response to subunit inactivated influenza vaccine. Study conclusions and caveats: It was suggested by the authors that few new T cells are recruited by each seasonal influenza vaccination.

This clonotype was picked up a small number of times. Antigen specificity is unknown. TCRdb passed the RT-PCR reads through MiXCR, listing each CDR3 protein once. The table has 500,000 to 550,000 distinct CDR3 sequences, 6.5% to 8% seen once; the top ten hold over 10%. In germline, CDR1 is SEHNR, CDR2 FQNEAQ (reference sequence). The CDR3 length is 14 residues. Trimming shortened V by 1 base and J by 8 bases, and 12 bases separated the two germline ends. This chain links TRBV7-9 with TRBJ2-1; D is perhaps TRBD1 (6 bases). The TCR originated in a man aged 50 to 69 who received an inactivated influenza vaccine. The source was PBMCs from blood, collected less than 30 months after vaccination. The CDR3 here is CASSLVQGTHEQFF. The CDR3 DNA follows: TGTGCCAGCAGCTTAGTTCAGGGGACCCATGAGCAGTTCTTC.